This T cell receptor beta chain was found in a study of cytomegalovirus exposure and HLA in healthy donors. Study-wide results and caveats: The authors enumerated over 150 TCR beta chains as linked to cytomegalovirus.

CDR3 length: 15 amino acids. Trimming removed 4 bases from V and 1 base from J; junction bases left unmatched: 5. Germline assignment: CDR1 ENHRY and CDR2 SYGVKD. The study ran its PCR with 60 Vbeta and 13 Jbeta primers. The assay was immunoSEQ multiplex PCR, and TCRdb's table has in-frame clones only and misses some. The repertoire holds over 75,000 clones, 60% to 80% seen once, with approximately 5.7% in the top ten. Regarding this clone: Its target is unknown.

Material for sequencing was PBMCs. This rearrangement joins TRBV10-3 to TRBJ1-1; 8 bases fit TRBD1. The sequence was collected from a female donor in good health and CMV-seronegative. CDR3 in DNA: TGTGCCATCAGTGCGACAGGGGATAGGAACACTGAAGCTTTCTTT. Amino acids: CAISATGDRNTEAFF.